The present T cell receptor (beta chain) was sequenced within a study of blood T cell repertoires in COVID-19. Study as a whole: Acute-phase and convalescent COVID-19 samples originated in the United States, Italy and Spain. PBMCs, B-cell-depleted T cells, or T cells provided the cDNA or gDNA that made up the material.

V gave up 6 bases and J gave up 2 bases, with 13 bases separating them. The CDR3 extends over 14 amino acids. In germline, CDR1 is MNHEY, CDR2 SVGAGI. Source study methods: By means of reference gene primer amplification, nucleated cell counts were estimated. The data were produced by immunoSEQ multiplex PCR, yet TCRdb's version contains in-frame clones alone and is incomplete. The V and J calls and clone size were taken over from that table, and D and trimming were inferred from the DNA. The data hold some 190,000 clones, with about 88% observed a single time. The sequence came from a woman of 80 years or more with acute or convalescent COVID-19. The rearrangement uses TRBV6-5 and TRBJ2-5, with D uncertain. The source material was peripheral blood. CDR3 region: CASSPEYFQETQYF. CDR3 sequence (DNA): TGTGCCAGCAGCCCCGAGTACTTTCAAGAGACCCAGTACTTC.